This T cell receptor beta chain was recovered during a study of regulatory T cells in long-lasting Graves disease. There are many counts of this clonotype. Combining iRepertoire HTBI primers with Arm-PCR of CDR3 regions, the authors built TCR beta libraries. TCRdb processed the multiplex PCR reads anew with MiXCR; each CDR3 protein has one entry. The sample records 500,000 or so distinct CDR3 sequences, around 15% being singletons. The time point here: newly diagnosed GD, antithyroid drugs for less than 3 months. The TCR library used RNA extracted from PBMCs. Each patient gave approximately 8.8 milliliters of EDTA-anticoagulated peripheral blood. This same sample was also part of a study on T cells in Graves' hyperthyroidism and ophthalmopathy.

The receptor was isolated from a man aged 35 to 55 with Graves disease. The source material was peripheral blood mononuclear cells (PBMCs), sampled at new diagnosis, from a patient treated with antithyroid drugs.

This chain's CDR3 is CASSLAMGVYEQYF. CDR3 bases: TGTGCCAGCAGCTTAGCCATGGGGGTCTACGAGCAGTACTTC. V and J are TRBV11-2 and TRBJ2-7; D assignment may be TRBD1 or TRBD2 (5 bases each). This CDR3 has 14 amino acids. V shed 1 base and J shed 3 bases, with 10 bases lying between them. Per germline, CDR1 SGHAT and CDR2 FQNNGV.